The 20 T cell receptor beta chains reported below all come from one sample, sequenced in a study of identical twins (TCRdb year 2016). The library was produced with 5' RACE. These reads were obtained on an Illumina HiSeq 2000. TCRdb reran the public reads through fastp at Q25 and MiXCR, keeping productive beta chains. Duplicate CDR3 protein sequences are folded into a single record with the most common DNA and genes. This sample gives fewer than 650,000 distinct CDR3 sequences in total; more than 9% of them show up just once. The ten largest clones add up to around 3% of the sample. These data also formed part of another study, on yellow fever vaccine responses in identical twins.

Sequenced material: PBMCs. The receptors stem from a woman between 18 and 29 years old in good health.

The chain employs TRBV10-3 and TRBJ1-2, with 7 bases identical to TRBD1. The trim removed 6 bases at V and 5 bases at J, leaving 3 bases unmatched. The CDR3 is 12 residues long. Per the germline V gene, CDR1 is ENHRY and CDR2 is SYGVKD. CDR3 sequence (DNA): TGTGCCATCAGGGAGACAGGGTATGGCTACACCTTC. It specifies CAIRETGYGYTF.

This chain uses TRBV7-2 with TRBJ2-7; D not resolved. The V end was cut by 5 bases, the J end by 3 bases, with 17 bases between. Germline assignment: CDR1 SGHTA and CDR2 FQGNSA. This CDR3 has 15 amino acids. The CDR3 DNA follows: TGTGCCAGCAGCAAACGGACGCAAGATGTCTACGAGCAGTACTTC. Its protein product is CASSKRTQDVYEQYF.

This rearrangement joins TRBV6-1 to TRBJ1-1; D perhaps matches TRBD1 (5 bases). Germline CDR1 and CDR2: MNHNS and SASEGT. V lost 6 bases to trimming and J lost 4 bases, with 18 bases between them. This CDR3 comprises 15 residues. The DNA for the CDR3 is TGTGCCAGCAGAAACGGGGGATCAGTCAGCACTGAAGCTTTCTTT. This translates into CASRNGGSVSTEAFF.

The DNA for the CDR3 is TGTGCCAGCAGCTCAGGGACAGCGGAAGCTTTCTTT. Its translation is CASSSGTAEAFF. J is TRBJ1-1 and V is TRBV5-8, with 7 bases that match TRBD1. Unmatched junction bases numbered 4, after V lost 3 bases and J lost 8 bases. Germline loops: CDR1 SGHTS, CDR2 YDEGEE. CDR3 length: 12 amino acids.

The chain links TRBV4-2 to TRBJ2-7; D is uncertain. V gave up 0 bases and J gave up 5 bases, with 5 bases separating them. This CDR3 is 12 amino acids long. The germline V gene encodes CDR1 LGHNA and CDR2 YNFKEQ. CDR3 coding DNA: TGTGCCAGCAGCCAAGATTGGGACGAGCAGTACTTC. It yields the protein CASSQDWDEQYF.

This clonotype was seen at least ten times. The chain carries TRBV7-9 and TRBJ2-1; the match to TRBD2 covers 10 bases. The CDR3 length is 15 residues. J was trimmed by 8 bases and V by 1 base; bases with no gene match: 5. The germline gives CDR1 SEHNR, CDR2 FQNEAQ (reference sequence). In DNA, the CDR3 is TGTGCCAGCAGCTTAGAGCCTAGCGGGAGCCATGAGCAGTTCTTC. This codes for CASSLEPSGSHEQFF.

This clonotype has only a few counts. CDR3 DNA: TGTGCCAGCAGCTTAGAGATGTCACGCTCCTACGAGCAGTACTTC. Its protein is CASSLEMSRSYEQYF. J is TRBJ2-7 and V is TRBV11-2; D gene uncertain. The V gene lost 0 bases and the J gene lost 0 bases, with 9 bases spanning the gap. The germline V gene has CDR1 SGHAT and CDR2 FQNNGV. This CDR3 region has 15 residues. Full variable domain (outside the CDR3, taken from reference TRBV11-2 and TRBJ2-7): EAGVAQSPRYKIIEKRQSVAFWCNPISGHATLYWYQQILGQGPKLLIQFQNNGVVDDSQLPKDRFSAERLKGVDSTLKIQPAKLEDSAVYLCASSLEMSRSYEQYFGPGTRLTVT.

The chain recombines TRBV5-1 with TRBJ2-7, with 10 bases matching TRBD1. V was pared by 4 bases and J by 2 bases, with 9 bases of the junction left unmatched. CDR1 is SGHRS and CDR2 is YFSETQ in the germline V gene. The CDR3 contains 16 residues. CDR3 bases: TGCGCCAGCAGCGAACGACCGGGACAGGGGACCTACGAGCAGTACTTC. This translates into CASSERPGQGTYEQYF.

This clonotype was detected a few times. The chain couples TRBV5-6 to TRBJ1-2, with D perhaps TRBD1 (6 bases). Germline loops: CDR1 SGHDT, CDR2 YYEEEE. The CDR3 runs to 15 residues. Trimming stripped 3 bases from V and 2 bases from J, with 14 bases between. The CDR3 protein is CASSYSVGQNYGYTF. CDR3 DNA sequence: TGTGCCAGCAGCTACTCGGTCGGACAGAACTATGGCTACACCTTC.

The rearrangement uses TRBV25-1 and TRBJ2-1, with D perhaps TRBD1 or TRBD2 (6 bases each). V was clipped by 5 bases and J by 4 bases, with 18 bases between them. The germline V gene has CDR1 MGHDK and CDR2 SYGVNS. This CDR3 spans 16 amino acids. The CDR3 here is CASSPTRGAGYNEQFF. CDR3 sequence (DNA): TGTGCCAGCAGTCCCACCAGGGGCGCGGGGTACAATGAGCAGTTCTTC.

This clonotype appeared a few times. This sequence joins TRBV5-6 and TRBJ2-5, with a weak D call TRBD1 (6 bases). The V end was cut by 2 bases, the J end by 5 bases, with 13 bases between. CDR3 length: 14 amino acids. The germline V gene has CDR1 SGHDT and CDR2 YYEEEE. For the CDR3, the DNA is TGTGCCAGCAGCTTTCAGGGGAAGGTGGAGACCCAGTACTTC. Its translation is CASSFQGKVETQYF.

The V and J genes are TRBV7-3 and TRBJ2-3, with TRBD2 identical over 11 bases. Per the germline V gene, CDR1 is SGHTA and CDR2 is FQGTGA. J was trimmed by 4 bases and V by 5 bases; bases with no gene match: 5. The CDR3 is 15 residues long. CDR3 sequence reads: CASSPTSGAADTQYF. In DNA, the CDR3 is TGTGCCAGCAGCCCGACTAGCGGGGCTGCAGATACGCAGTATTTT.

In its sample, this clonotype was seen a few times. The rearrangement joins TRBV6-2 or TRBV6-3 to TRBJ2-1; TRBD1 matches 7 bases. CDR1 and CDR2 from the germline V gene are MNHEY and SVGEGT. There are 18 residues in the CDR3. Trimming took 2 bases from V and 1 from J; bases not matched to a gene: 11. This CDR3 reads CASSYLQTGTASYNEQFF. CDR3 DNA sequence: TGTGCCAGCAGTTACCTACAAACCGGGACAGCGTCCTACAATGAGCAGTTCTTC.

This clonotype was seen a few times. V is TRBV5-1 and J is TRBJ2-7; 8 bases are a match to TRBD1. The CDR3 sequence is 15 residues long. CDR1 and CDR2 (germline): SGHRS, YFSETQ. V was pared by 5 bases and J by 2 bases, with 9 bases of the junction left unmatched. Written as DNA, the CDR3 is TGCGCCAGCAGGGTTGGACAGGGCCTAGCCTACGAGCAGTACTTC. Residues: CASRVGQGLAYEQYF.

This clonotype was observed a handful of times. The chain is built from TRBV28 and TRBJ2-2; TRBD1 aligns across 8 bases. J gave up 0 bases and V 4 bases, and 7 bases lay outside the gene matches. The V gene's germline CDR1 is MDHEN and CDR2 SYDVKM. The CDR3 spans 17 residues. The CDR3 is CASSYLGQGANTGELFF. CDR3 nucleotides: TGTGCCAGCAGTTACCTAGGACAGGGCGCGAACACCGGGGAGCTGTTTTTT.

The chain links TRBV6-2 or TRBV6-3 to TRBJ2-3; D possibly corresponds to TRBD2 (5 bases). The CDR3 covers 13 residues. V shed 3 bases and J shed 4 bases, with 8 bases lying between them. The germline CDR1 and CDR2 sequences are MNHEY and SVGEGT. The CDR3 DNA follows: TGTGCCAGCAGTTATCGGGATCCAGATACGCAGTATTTT. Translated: CASSYRDPDTQYF.

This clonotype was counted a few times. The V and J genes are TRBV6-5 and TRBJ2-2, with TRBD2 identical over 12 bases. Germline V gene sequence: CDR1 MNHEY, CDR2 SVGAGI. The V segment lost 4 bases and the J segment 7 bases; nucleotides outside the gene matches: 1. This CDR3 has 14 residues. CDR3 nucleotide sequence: TGTGCCAGCAGTTGGACTAGCGGGGACGGGGAGCTGTTTTTT. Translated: CASSWTSGDGELFF.

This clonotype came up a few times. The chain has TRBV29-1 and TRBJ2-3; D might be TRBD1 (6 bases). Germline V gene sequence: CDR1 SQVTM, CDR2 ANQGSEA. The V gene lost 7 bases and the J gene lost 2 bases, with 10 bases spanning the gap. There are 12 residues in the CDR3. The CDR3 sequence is CSARDITDTQYF. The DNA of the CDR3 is TGCAGCGCCCGGGACATCACAGATACGCAGTATTTT.

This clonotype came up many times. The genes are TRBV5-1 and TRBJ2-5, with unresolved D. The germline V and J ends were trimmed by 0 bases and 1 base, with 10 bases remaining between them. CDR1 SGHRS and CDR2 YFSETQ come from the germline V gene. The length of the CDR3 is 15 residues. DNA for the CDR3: TGCGCCAGCAGCTTGGTGGTGCATGTCCAAGAGACCCAGTACTTC. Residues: CASSLVVHVQETQYF.

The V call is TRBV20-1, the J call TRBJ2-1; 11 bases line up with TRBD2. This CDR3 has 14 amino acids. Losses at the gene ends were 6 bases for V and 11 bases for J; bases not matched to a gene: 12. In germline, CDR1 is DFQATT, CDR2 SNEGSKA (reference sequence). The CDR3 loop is CSALTTSGGIKQFF. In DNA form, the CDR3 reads TGCAGTGCCTTGACTACTAGCGGGGGAATAAAGCAGTTCTTC.